Below, one T cell receptor (beta chain) is given with its context. Its antigen remains unknown. Peripheral blood came from all dose cohorts at three timepoints. The CDR3 totals 14 residues. The germline CDR1 and CDR2 sequences are SGHTA and FQGNSA. J lost 4 bases, V lost 5 bases, and 3 bases had no gene match. This sample is part of a study of OX40 agonist ivuxolimab in advanced cancers. The overall study: Enrollees could have had prior anti-PD-1, anti-PD-L1 or anti-CTLA-4 therapy, which under 50% had received.

The table came from immunoSEQ multiplex PCR; TCRdb's copy has only in-frame clones and leaves some out. The sample has some 67,000 clones, about 80% seen once. Study-level points and caveats: Averaged across samples, CD8+ T cells carried more expanded clones than CD4+ did. In the 0.1-3.0 mg/kg groups, partial responders showed among the lowest expansion.

The starting material was CD4+ or CD8+ T cells sorted from blood, obtained in a trial of the OX40 agonist ivuxolimab. The origin of this receptor is an adult with an advanced solid tumor such as melanoma, head and neck, liver or kidney cancer. The chain is built from TRBV7-2 and TRBJ2-4; 9 bases match TRBD2. The CDR3 loop is CASSKRGEKNIQYF. The CDR3 nucleotides are TGTGCCAGCAGCAAGCGGGGGGAAAAAAACATTCAGTACTTC.